This T cell receptor beta chain was observed in a study of CD8+ T cells in alopecia areata. CDR3 length: 15 amino acids. Germline V gene data show CDR1 as PRHDT and CDR2 as FYEKMQ (reference sequence). Trimming removed 7 bases from V and 2 bases from J, with 16 bases in between. Extracted RNA was reverse transcribed into cDNA, the sequencing template. The table came from immunoSEQ multiplex PCR; TCRdb's copy has only in-frame clones and leaves some out. The sample carries around 190,000 clones, roughly three fifths recorded once. This clone was detected many times. The sequence was obtained from a human donor in good health. The V and J genes are TRBV13 and TRBJ2-3, with D tentatively TRBD1 or TRBD2 (5 bases each). The sequenced material came from CD8+ T cells sorted from blood. The CDR3 DNA follows: TGTGCCAGCACCACTACGGGACCCGACACAGATACGCAGTATTTT. Translating it yields CASTTTGPDTDTQYF.